The rows below give T cell receptor beta chains drawn from one sample of a study of T cell repertoires in cytomegalovirus infection. Their recognized antigens are unknown. TCRdb fed the reads into MiXCR, producing one record per CDR3 protein. The sample records a few hundred thousand distinct CDR3 sequences, approximately 22% being singletons. Here the sequenced sample was cultured PBMCs, taken from culture after CMV antigen stimulation. The receptors derive from a human donor in good health (CMV status not recorded). Some clones in this sample may be carry-over from other donors' samples. The CDR3 runs from the conserved cysteine through the conserved F or W. A D gene is named only where the DNA matches it firmly. The size entry is marked missing in some rows and otherwise reads once, few, many or a size class.

V	D	size	length	J	DNA	CDR3
TRBV6-2/TRBV6-3	-	-	14	TRBJ2-7	TGTGCCAGCAGTAGCCCCCCGCCCCTCTACGAGCAGTACTTC	CASSSPPPLYEQYF
TRBV14	-	-	14	TRBJ2-1	TGTGCCAGCAGCCTCAGCGGGTCTCACAATGAGCAGTTCTTC	CASSLSGSHNEQFF
TRBV12-3/TRBV12-4	TRBD1	-	15	TRBJ1-5	TGTGCCAGCAGACCACAGGGGTCTAGCAATCAGCCCCAGCATTTT	CASRPQGSSNQPQHF
TRBV12-3/TRBV12-4	TRBD2	many	16	TRBJ2-3	TGTGCCAGCAGCCAACTAGCGGGGCCTAGCACAGATACGCAGTATTTT	CASSQLAGPSTDTQYF
TRBV18	-	many	15	TRBJ1-5	TGTGCCAGCTCACAACTCCACGGACGGGATCAGCCCCAGCATTTT	CASSQLHGRDQPQHF
TRBV5-1	-	many	15	TRBJ2-1	TGCGCCAGCAGCTTGGCGGGCGAGATGGTATATGAGCAGTTCTTC	CASSLAGEMVYEQFF
TRBV27	TRBD1	-	16	TRBJ1-5	TGTGCCAGCAGTACAGGGGCCCTATATAGCAATCAGCCCCAGCATTTT	CASSTGALYSNQPQHF
TRBV20-1	TRBD1	few	11	TRBJ1-2	TGCAGTGCTAGCAGGGGGACTGGCTACACCTTC	CSASRGTGYTF
TRBV12-3/TRBV12-4	-	few	15	TRBJ2-1	TGTGCCAGCAGTTTGCCCGGGACTGCTGACAATGAGCAGTTCTTC	CASSLPGTADNEQFF
TRBV14	-	-	12	TRBJ1-2	TGTGCCAGCAGCCAGGGGATTTGGGGCTACACCTTC	CASSQGIWGYTF
TRBV12-3/TRBV12-4	-	few	15	TRBJ1-1	TGTGCCAGCAGCCCCAGGGTTGTCCCGAGAACTGAAGCTTTCTTT	CASSPRVVPRTEAFF
TRBV7-8	TRBD2	many	16	TRBJ2-1	TGTGCCAGCAGCATCGAACTAGCGGTGTTCTACAATGAGCAGTTCTTC	CASSIELAVFYNEQFF
TRBV20-1	TRBD2	few	15	TRBJ2-1	TGCAGTGCTACCGACACCGGGACTAGTGATAATGAGCAGTTCTTC	CSATDTGTSDNEQFF
TRBV7-9	-	-	14	TRBJ2-5	TGTGCCAGCAGCTCGAGACCCGCCGGGGAGACCCAGTACTTC	CASSSRPAGETQYF
TRBV6-5	-	few	13	TRBJ2-3	TGTGCCAGCAGTTTTGGGGCGAGAGATACGCAGTATTTT	CASSFGARDTQYF
TRBV15	-	few	14	TRBJ1-1	TGTGCCACCAGCAGAGATTTTGCGGGGACTGAAGCTTTCTTT	CATSRDFAGTEAFF
TRBV20-1	-	-	14	TRBJ1-5	TGCAGTGCTAGAGTACAGGGAGGCAATCAGCCCCAGCATTTT	CSARVQGGNQPQHF
TRBV7-2	-	many	14	TRBJ2-5	TGTGCCAGCAGCGTCGGGCCCTTGGGAGAGACCCAGTACTTC	CASSVGPLGETQYF
TRBV7-8	-	many	17	TRBJ1-2	TGTGCCAGCAGCTTGTTGGCAGGGGCAGGCTTAAACTATGGCTACACCTTC	CASSLLAGAGLNYGYTF
TRBV28	TRBD1	few	15	TRBJ1-1	TGTGCCAGCAGACGGCCGGGACAGCAGAACACTGAAGCTTTCTTT	CASRRPGQQNTEAFF
TRBV7-6	-	-	15	TRBJ2-3	TGTGCCAGCAGCCAGGCCCACAACCCCACAGATACGCAGTATTTT	CASSQAHNPTDTQYF
TRBV6-1	-	-	14	TRBJ2-1	TGTGCCAGCTTGGTCGGAGGGTCCTACAATGAGCAGTTCTTC	CASLVGGSYNEQFF